The rows below give T cell receptor beta chains drawn from one sample of a study of T cell repertoires in cytomegalovirus infection. TCRdb called the reads again in MiXCR, with one record for every CDR3 protein. The sample yields over 100,000 distinct CDR3 sequences, approximately 15% seen once. The sample comprised PBMCs. These TCRs come from a human donor in good health (CMV status not recorded). Some clones in this sample may be carry-over from other donors' samples. The CDR3 runs from the conserved cysteine through the conserved F or W. Fields, in order: V gene, J gene, clone size, D gene, CDR3 DNA, CDR3 protein. D genes are given only for firm matches. Only some rows state a clone size, as once, few, many or a class for expanded clones.

v_call: TRBV5-1; j_call: TRBJ2-5; clone_size: many; d_call: TRBD2; cdr3_nt: TGCGCCAGCACCCCCGGGGGGGAACAAGAGACCCAGTACTTC; cdr3_aa: CASTPGGEQETQYF
v_call: TRBV12-5; j_call: TRBJ1-2; clone_size: -; d_call: TRBD1; cdr3_nt: TGTGCTAGTGGTTCCCGGGACAGTAATGGCTACACCTTC; cdr3_aa: CASGSRDSNGYTF
v_call: TRBV7-6; j_call: TRBJ2-7; clone_size: many; d_call: -; cdr3_nt: TGTGCCAGCAGCCCGGGGTCAGGCTACGAGCAGTACTTC; cdr3_aa: CASSPGSGYEQYF
v_call: TRBV25-1; j_call: TRBJ2-2; clone_size: -; d_call: TRBD1; cdr3_nt: TGTGCCAGCACTCGACAGGGGGCGAGCGGGGAGCTGTTTTTT; cdr3_aa: CASTRQGASGELFF
v_call: TRBV29-1; j_call: TRBJ2-1; clone_size: -; d_call: -; cdr3_nt: TGCAGCGTTGAGGGTTTGAGAGGCAATGAGCAGTTCTTC; cdr3_aa: CSVEGLRGNEQFF
v_call: TRBV20-1; j_call: TRBJ1-2; clone_size: few; d_call: -; cdr3_nt: TGCAGTATCAGGGACGGCTACACCTTC; cdr3_aa: CSIRDGYTF
v_call: TRBV7-2; j_call: TRBJ1-1; clone_size: -; d_call: -; cdr3_nt: TGTGCCAGAAGCTTGGCGGGTTCCATGAACACTGAAGCTTTCTTT; cdr3_aa: CARSLAGSMNTEAFF
v_call: TRBV7-8; j_call: TRBJ1-2; clone_size: many; d_call: -; cdr3_nt: TGTGCCAGCAGCTTGGGCAACGGCCCTAACTATGGCTACACCTTC; cdr3_aa: CASSLGNGPNYGYTF
v_call: TRBV12-3/TRBV12-4; j_call: TRBJ1-5; clone_size: -; d_call: TRBD1; cdr3_nt: TGTGCCAGCAGACGCGGACAGGGAGACAATCAGCCCCAGCATTTT; cdr3_aa: CASRRGQGDNQPQHF
v_call: TRBV19; j_call: TRBJ1-5; clone_size: -; d_call: -; cdr3_nt: TGTGCCAGTAGTATAGATAATCAGCCCCAGCATTTT; cdr3_aa: CASSIDNQPQHF
v_call: TRBV11-2; j_call: TRBJ2-3; clone_size: many; d_call: -; cdr3_nt: TGTGCCAGCAGCCCTTTACCTCTCGCAGATACGCAGTATTTT; cdr3_aa: CASSPLPLADTQYF
v_call: TRBV10-3; j_call: TRBJ1-1; clone_size: few; d_call: -; cdr3_nt: TGTGCCATCAATATGAACACTGAAGCTTTCTTT; cdr3_aa: CAINMNTEAFF
v_call: TRBV19; j_call: TRBJ1-1; clone_size: few; d_call: -; cdr3_nt: TGTGCCAGTAGTATGAGGGGCCTGAACACTGAAGCTTTCTTT; cdr3_aa: CASSMRGLNTEAFF
v_call: TRBV23-1; j_call: TRBJ1-3; clone_size: many; d_call: -; cdr3_nt: TGCGCCAGCAGTCTTTCGCCTGGAAACACCATATATTTT; cdr3_aa: CASSLSPGNTIYF
v_call: TRBV12-3/TRBV12-4; j_call: TRBJ2-5; clone_size: many; d_call: -; cdr3_nt: TGTGCCAGCAGTTTGAGACAGGAGGAGACCCAGTACTTC; cdr3_aa: CASSLRQEETQYF
v_call: TRBV6-2/TRBV6-3; j_call: TRBJ2-3; clone_size: few; d_call: TRBD2; cdr3_nt: TGTGCCAGCAGTTGGCCTAGCGGGGGAGGCACAGATACGCAGTATTTT; cdr3_aa: CASSWPSGGGTDTQYF
v_call: TRBV7-3; j_call: TRBJ1-1; clone_size: -; d_call: -; cdr3_nt: TGTGCCAGCAGCTTAACTAGGGATTCCACTGAAGCTTTCTTT; cdr3_aa: CASSLTRDSTEAFF
v_call: TRBV29-1; j_call: TRBJ2-5; clone_size: few; d_call: -; cdr3_nt: TGCAGCACCTACCAGGGAGGCGAGACCCAGTACTTC; cdr3_aa: CSTYQGGETQYF
v_call: TRBV20-1; j_call: TRBJ1-2; clone_size: -; d_call: -; cdr3_nt: TGCAGTGCTCGGACAGCGCTTGGCTATGGCTACACCTTC; cdr3_aa: CSARTALGYGYTF
v_call: TRBV20-1; j_call: TRBJ1-1; clone_size: -; d_call: -; cdr3_nt: TGCAGTGCTAGAGATGGGTACACTGAAGCTTTCTTT; cdr3_aa: CSARDGYTEAFF
v_call: TRBV11-2; j_call: TRBJ2-2; clone_size: many; d_call: TRBD1; cdr3_nt: TGTGCCAGCAGCACGATTCGGACAGGGGTTGGGTTGAACACCGGGGAGCTGTTTTTT; cdr3_aa: CASSTIRTGVGLNTGELFF
v_call: TRBV7-2; j_call: TRBJ2-5; clone_size: many; d_call: -; cdr3_nt: TGTGCCAGCAGCTCGGCGGGGCCCGAAGAGACCCAGTACTTC; cdr3_aa: CASSSAGPEETQYF
v_call: TRBV6-2/TRBV6-3; j_call: TRBJ1-1; clone_size: few; d_call: -; cdr3_nt: TGTGCCAGCACCACACGGCCGCCGGAAGCTTTCTTT; cdr3_aa: CASTTRPPEAFF
v_call: TRBV7-9; j_call: TRBJ1-6; clone_size: many; d_call: -; cdr3_nt: TGTGCCAGCAGCGAGGGACAAGTAAATTCACCCCTCCACTTT; cdr3_aa: CASSEGQVNSPLHF
v_call: TRBV7-2; j_call: TRBJ2-3; clone_size: -; d_call: TRBD2; cdr3_nt: TGTGCCAGCAGCTCGGGACTAGCGACAGATACGCAGTATTTT; cdr3_aa: CASSSGLATDTQYF
v_call: TRBV20-1; j_call: TRBJ2-3; clone_size: many; d_call: -; cdr3_nt: TGCAGTGCCAATACCGGCGGGGGCAGCACAGATACGCAGTATTTT; cdr3_aa: CSANTGGGSTDTQYF
v_call: TRBV27; j_call: TRBJ1-5; clone_size: -; d_call: -; cdr3_nt: TGTGCCAGCTCCGGGACCCCTATAAGAGGGAATCAGCCCCAGCATTTT; cdr3_aa: CASSGTPIRGNQPQHF
v_call: TRBV28; j_call: TRBJ1-3; clone_size: few; d_call: -; cdr3_nt: TGTGCCAGCAGTCGAAAACTAATGAACTATGGTGGAAACACCATATATTTT; cdr3_aa: CASSRKLMNYGGNTIYF
v_call: TRBV29-1; j_call: TRBJ1-4; clone_size: many; d_call: -; cdr3_nt: TGCAGCGTTCTGGAGGGGGATGAAAAACTGTTTTTT; cdr3_aa: CSVLEGDEKLFF
v_call: TRBV12-3/TRBV12-4; j_call: TRBJ1-2; clone_size: -; d_call: TRBD1; cdr3_nt: TGTGCCAGCAGACCTACTCCGGGACAGGGGGCCGGAAACTATGGCTACACCTTC; cdr3_aa: CASRPTPGQGAGNYGYTF
v_call: TRBV18; j_call: TRBJ1-1; clone_size: many; d_call: -; cdr3_nt: TGTGCCAGCTCACTTTCCGGGACAAAGAACACTGAAGCTTTCTTT; cdr3_aa: CASSLSGTKNTEAFF